What follows are 27 T cell receptor beta chains derived from one specimen sequenced in a study of response to subunit inactivated influenza vaccine. TCRdb reanalysed the RT-PCR reads using MiXCR and keeps one entry per CDR3 protein. This sample carries fewer than 750,000 distinct CDR3 sequences, around 15% of them seen once, and the ten largest clones take more than 9.5%. Sequencing used PBMCs from blood, obtained about 12 days after vaccination. These receptors were obtained from a man aged 50-59 years who received an inactivated influenza vaccine.

In regard to this clonotype: This sequence may be a read error, since a much larger clone differs from it by one base. This chain links TRBV28 with TRBJ2-1; 7 bases map to TRBD1. The CDR3 runs to 16 residues. With V trimmed by 7 bases and J by 9 bases, 18 bases remained unmatched. CDR1 and CDR2 (germline): MDHEN, SYDVKM. This chain's CDR3 is CASTSLGTVREGEQFF. CDR3 nucleotides: TGTGCCAGCACCTCCCTTGGGACAGTGAGGGAAGGTGAGCAGTTCTTC. Full variable domain (outside the CDR3, taken from reference TRBV28 and TRBJ2-1): DVKVTQSSRYLVKRTGEKVFLECVQDMDHENMFWYRQDPGLGLRLIYFSYDVKMKEKGDIPEGYSVSREKKERFSLILESASTNQTSMYLCASTSLGTVREGEQFFGPGTRLTVL.

This clonotype was recorded a few times. V usage is TRBV10-3 and J usage is TRBJ2-3; TRBD1 agrees at 7 bases. The CDR3 consists of 15 residues. Germline V CDR1 and CDR2: ENHRY, SYGVKD. V lost 6 bases and J lost 2; bases outside the gene matches: 8. CDR3 residues: CAIREQGSPTDTQYF. As DNA, the CDR3 is TGTGCCATCAGAGAACAGGGGTCCCCCACAGATACGCAGTATTTT.

This clonotype was detected only a few times. V usage is TRBV7-9 and J usage is TRBJ1-2; tentatively, D is TRBD1 (5 bases). The germline CDR1 and CDR2 sequences are SEHNR and FQNEAQ (reference sequence). The CDR3 runs to 15 residues. V was clipped by 5 bases and J by 8 bases, with 21 bases between them. CDR3 region: CASSADRVSEFGYTF. The CDR3 DNA reads TGTGCCAGCAGCGCCGACAGAGTGAGCGAGTTCGGCTACACCTTC. The whole variable domain, filled in from reference TRBV7-9 and TRBJ1-2, reads DTGVSQNPRHKITKRGQNVTFRCDPISEHNRLYWYRQTLGQGPEFLTYFQNEAQLEKSRLLSDRFSAERPKGSFSTLEIQRTEQGDSAMYLCASSADRVSEFGYTFGSGTRLTVV.

In its sample, this clonotype was seen a few times. V is TRBV12-3 or TRBV12-4 and J is TRBJ2-7; TRBD2 matches at 7 bases. J lost 2 bases, V lost 3 bases, and 10 bases had no gene match. CDR3 length: 16 residues. CDR3: CASSLRLAQNTYEQYF. The DNA of the CDR3 is TGTGCCAGCAGTTTGAGACTAGCCCAAAACACCTACGAGCAGTACTTC.

The sample holds a few counts of this clonotype. CDR3 sequence reads: CAISDYSRETQYF. DNA for the CDR3: TGTGCCATCAGTGATTATAGTCGAGAGACCCAGTACTTC. This chain links TRBV10-3 with TRBJ2-5; D is undetermined. CDR1 ENHRY and CDR2 SYGVKD come from the germline V gene. Trimming took off 3 bases at V and 4 bases at J, with 9 bases between the two ends. The CDR3 contains 13 residues.

In its sample, this clonotype was seen a few times. The genes are TRBV6-1 and TRBJ2-5; 9 bases match TRBD2. The junction had 14 bases not matched to a gene; V was cut back by 6 bases and J by 9 bases. Germline V gene data show CDR1 as MNHNS and CDR2 as SASEGT. This CDR3 contains 15 residues. CDR3 DNA sequence: TGTGCCAGCAGCCTCGGACTAGCGCCATCAGTGGCCCAGTACTTC. Translation: CASSLGLAPSVAQYF.

This chain joins TRBV10-3 and TRBJ2-4; perhaps TRBD2 as D (6 bases). Germline loops: CDR1 ENHRY, CDR2 SYGVKD. The CDR3 totals 16 residues. Trimming left V 3 bases short and J 0 bases short, with 12 bases between. The DNA of the CDR3 is TGTGCCATCAGTGAAGGAGGGGCGATAGCCAAAAACATTCAGTACTTC. Residues: CAISEGGAIAKNIQYF.

This clonotype was recorded a few times. The chain couples TRBV6-1 to TRBJ2-1; 7 positions agree with TRBD2. J was trimmed by 0 bases and V by 7 bases; bases with no gene match: 9. CDR3 size: 16 residues. Germline V lookup: CDR1 MNHNS, CDR2 SASEGT. CDR3 amino acids: CASNPSSGLSYNEQFF. CDR3 in DNA: TGTGCCAGCAACCCATCTAGCGGCCTCTCCTACAATGAGCAGTTCTTC.

The genes are TRBV19 and TRBJ2-5; D remains unclear. CDR1 is LNHDA, CDR2 SQIVND, per germline (reference sequence). The length of the CDR3 is 14 residues. V was trimmed by 3 bases and J by 1 base, leaving 9 bases between them. CDR3 DNA sequence: TGTGCCAGTAGTATCGGACCGAGCCAAGAGACCCAGTACTTC. This encodes CASSIGPSQETQYF.

The chain has TRBV3-1 and TRBJ2-4, with 8 bases lining up with TRBD1. The CDR3 extends over 13 amino acids. V lost 0 bases and J lost 12; bases outside the gene matches: 4. Germline assignment: CDR1 LGHDT and CDR2 YNNKEL (reference sequence). In DNA form, the CDR3 reads TGTGCCAGCAGCCAAGATGGTACAGGGGGTCAGTACTTC. It translates to CASSQDGTGGQYF.

This clonotype was observed a handful of times. This chain joins TRBV4-3 and TRBJ2-1, with D perhaps given as TRBD1 or TRBD2 (6 bases each). V lost 0 bases, J lost 3 bases, and 15 bases lay in between. From germline, CDR1 is LGHNA and CDR2 YSLEER. The CDR3 is 17 amino acids. Here the CDR3 DNA reads TGCGCCAGCAGCCAAGATGACGGGGGCCCGGACTACAATGAGCAGTTCTTC. This encodes CASSQDDGGPDYNEQFF.

In this sample, this clonotype turned up a few times. The V and J genes are TRBV6-5 and TRBJ1-2; maybe TRBD1 (6 bases). The CDR3 loop spans 14 amino acids. V was shortened by 7 bases and J by 6 bases, with 18 bases between the two germline ends. Per germline, CDR1 MNHEY and CDR2 SVGAGI. CDR3 loop: CASIRTGTYDGYTF. The DNA of the CDR3 is TGTGCCAGCATTAGAACCGGGACATACGATGGCTACACCTTC.

This clonotype has more than one count but fewer than ten. This chain uses TRBV19 with TRBJ2-1; weak D call: TRBD1 (5 bases). Trimming shortened V by 7 bases and J by 5 bases, and 12 bases separated the two germline ends. This CDR3 has 13 residues. Germline CDR1 LNHDA, CDR2 SQIVND (reference sequence). DNA for the CDR3: TGTGCCAGTAATCAGGGTTTGAACAATGAGCAGTTCTTC. Its protein is CASNQGLNNEQFF. Drawing the rest from reference TRBV19 and TRBJ2-1, the complete variable domain is DGGITQSPKYLFRKEGQNVTLSCEQNLNHDAMYWYRQDPGQGLRLIYYSQIVNDFQKGDIAEGYSVSREKKESFPLTVTSAQKNPTAFYLCASNQGLNNEQFFGPGTRLTVL.

V gene TRBV20-1 combines with J gene TRBJ1-1; no reliable D call. The germline CDR1 and CDR2 sequences are DFQATT and SNEGSKA (reference sequence). With 5 bases removed from V and 4 bases from J, the gap between germline ends came to 17 bases. This CDR3 is built from 14 residues. CDR3 nucleotides: TGCAGTGCTTACCTTTTGGGAATGAGCACTGAAGCTTTCTTT. Protein: CSAYLLGMSTEAFF.

In nucleotides, the CDR3 is TGCGCCAGCAGCTTGGTCGGACTAGCGGGGGGTTACACAGATACGCAGTATTTT. Translating gives CASSLVGLAGGYTDTQYF. The rearrangement uses TRBV5-1 and TRBJ2-3, with 14 bases identical to TRBD2. Germline values: CDR1 SGHRS, CDR2 YFSETQ. J lost 2 bases, V lost 0 bases, and 5 bases had no gene match. The CDR3 covers 18 residues.

In this sample, this clonotype turned up many times. The V gene is TRBV28, the J gene TRBJ2-1, with a weak D call TRBD1 (6 bases). The CDR3 runs to 16 residues. Germline CDR1 reads MDHEN; CDR2 reads SYDVKM. Trimming removed 5 bases at V and 1 base at J, with 15 bases between. DNA for the CDR3: TGTGCCAGCAGTAGTGAGGGGGAGATTTCCTACAATGAGCAGTTCTTC. Amino acids: CASSSEGEISYNEQFF.

The chain is built from TRBV12-3 or TRBV12-4 and TRBJ2-5, with D possibly being TRBD2 (6 bases). The CDR3 length is 14 residues. V was pared by 6 bases and J by 5 bases, with 16 bases between. The chain's CDR3 is CASSLRAGRETQYF. The CDR3 DNA reads TGTGCCAGCAGCCTACGAGCGGGCAGGGAGACCCAGTACTTC.

The chain links TRBV7-3 to TRBJ2-1, with 9 bases matching TRBD1. The CDR3 length is 15 residues. V dropped 1 base and J dropped 8; count of bases not matched to a gene: 6. Per the germline V gene, CDR1 is SGHTA and CDR2 is FQGTGA. CDR3 in amino acids: CASSLSGTGFYEQFF. CDR3 nucleotides: TGTGCCAGCAGCTTAAGTGGGACAGGGTTTTATGAGCAGTTCTTC. The full variable domain, rest sourced from reference TRBV7-3 and TRBJ2-1, is GAGVSQTPSNKVTEKGKYVELRCDPISGHTALYWYRQSLGQGPEFLIYFQGTGAADDSGLPNDRFFAVRPEGSVSTLKIQRTERGDSAVYLCASSLSGTGFYEQFFGPGTRLTVL.

In its sample, this clonotype was seen a few times. The J gene is TRBJ2-5, the V gene TRBV12-3 or TRBV12-4; D uncertain. The CDR3 totals 13 residues. Trimming shortened V by 3 bases and J by 7 bases, and 12 bases separated the two germline ends. CDR3 residues: CASSFTTVGTQYF. The CDR3 DNA is TGTGCCAGCAGTTTCACAACGGTTGGGACCCAGTACTTC.

In its sample, this clonotype was seen a few times. The V gene is TRBV29-1, the J gene TRBJ2-7, with 7 bases matching TRBD1. The length of the CDR3 is 13 residues. Germline-derived CDR1 and CDR2 are SQVTM and ANQGSEA. J gave up 7 bases and V 7 bases, and 13 bases lay outside the gene matches. The CDR3 protein is CSGTETGVGEQYF. In DNA, the CDR3 is TGCAGCGGAACTGAAACAGGGGTCGGGGAGCAGTACTTC.

This sequence joins TRBV12-3 or TRBV12-4 and TRBJ2-7; TRBD2 matches at 7 bases. Trimming at V came to 2 bases and at J to 2 bases, leaving 12 bases not matched to a gene. The length of the CDR3 is 17 residues. CDR3 sequence reads: CASSLLQGRVRPYEQYF. The CDR3 DNA follows: TGTGCCAGCAGTTTATTGCAAGGGAGGGTTAGACCCTACGAGCAGTACTTC.

This clonotype has a handful of counts. The chain is built from TRBV20-1 and TRBJ1-2; 7 bases align to TRBD1. J was trimmed by 2 bases and V by 5 bases; bases with no gene match: 8. The CDR3 sequence is 14 residues long. Germline CDR1 DFQATT, CDR2 SNEGSKA (reference sequence). The CDR3 region is CSASREGANYGYTF. The CDR3, as DNA: TGCAGTGCTTCCAGGGAGGGGGCGAACTATGGCTACACCTTC.

This clonotype was seen repeatedly, ten times or more. The gene calls are TRBV5-6 and TRBJ2-1; D is perhaps TRBD1 or TRBD2 (6 bases each). The V and J ends lost 0 bases and 0 bases respectively, with 16 bases between them. The CDR3 extends over 18 amino acids. Germline assignment: CDR1 SGHDT and CDR2 YYEEEE. CDR3 sequence reads: CASSLEGGISSSYNEQFF. The CDR3, as DNA: TGTGCCAGCAGCTTGGAGGGGGGCATATCGAGCTCCTACAATGAGCAGTTCTTC.

CDR3 nucleotides: TGTGCCAGCAGTCAAGACGGGACCTACAATGAGCAGTTCTTC. Protein: CASSQDGTYNEQFF. This chain links TRBV6-1 with TRBJ2-1; D possibly corresponds to TRBD2 (5 bases). This CDR3 has 14 amino acids. Trimming removed 5 bases from V and 2 bases from J, with 10 bases in between. Germline values: CDR1 MNHNS, CDR2 SASEGT.

V and J are TRBV20-1 and TRBJ1-2; no reliable D call. The ends were cut back, 0 bases at V and 7 bases at J, with 21 bases in the middle. Germline CDR1 DFQATT, CDR2 SNEGSKA (reference sequence). This CDR3 is built from 16 residues. The CDR3 sequence: CSAREPSSGSYGGYTF. The DNA of the CDR3 is TGCAGTGCTAGAGAACCCAGTTCCGGGTCGTACGGTGGCTACACCTTC.

V usage is TRBV19 and J usage is TRBJ2-7; 7 bases fit TRBD1. The CDR3 contains 14 residues. Germline CDR1 and CDR2: LNHDA and SQIVND (reference sequence). The ends lost 8 bases at V and 3 bases at J; junction bases unmatched: 10. CDR3 protein: CASSRQGKDYEQYF. The CDR3 DNA is TGTGCCAGTTCCCGACAGGGAAAGGACTACGAGCAGTACTTC.

The chain couples TRBV29-1 to TRBJ2-7; TRBD1 is a possible D gene (5 bases). This CDR3 spans 13 amino acids. The germline CDR1 and CDR2 sequences are SQVTM and ANQGSEA. The V end lost 7 bases, the J end lost 5 bases, and 18 bases lay between the germline ends. The CDR3 sequence: CSASSPGSHEQYF. CDR3 coding DNA: TGCAGCGCCTCCTCGCCAGGGTCCCACGAGCAGTACTTC.